The entry below gives a single T cell receptor beta chain sequence along with its context. No antigen is known for it. Germline V gene sequence: CDR1 MNHNS, CDR2 SASEGT. There are 14 residues in the CDR3. The J segment lost 7 bases and the V segment lost 2 bases, leaving 7 bases of the junction unmatched. Data came from immunoSEQ multiplex PCR; TCRdb stores just in-frame clones and leaves some out. This table holds 200,000 to 250,000 clones, roughly 83% found once. This record belongs to a study of cytomegalovirus exposure and HLA in healthy donors. In the study overall: A later analysis reported the same platform for the 110 or so validation repertoires and the 500 to 750 first-cohort repertoires. Findings of the study overall: The study labeled around 160 TCR beta chains cytomegalovirus-associated. First-cohort TCR clusters tended to co-occur in the 130 or so validation repertoires, a later analysis found.

The sample consisted of PBMCs. The chain uses TRBV6-1 and TRBJ2-7, with TRBD2 matching 8 bases. This TCR was sampled from a woman in her twenties or thirties in good health and CMV-seropositive. The CDR3 loop is CASSETSGLREQYF. The CDR3 coding sequence is TGTGCCAGCAGTGAAACTAGCGGATTGAGGGAGCAGTACTTC.